The 21 T cell receptor beta chains below were found in one sample sequenced in a study of T-cell reconstitution after alpha-beta-depleted transplantation in children. The TCRbeta library was prepared with unique molecular identifiers. TCRdb re-derived calls from the PCR reads in MiXCR, one entry per CDR3 protein. The sample has some 200,000 distinct CDR3 sequences; about 7% are singletons. The sequences come from PBMCs, collected before TCRalphabeta/CD19-depleted stem cell transplant. The receptors were gathered from a boy between 2 and 15 years old with acute lymphoblastic leukemia, due to receive a stem cell transplant.

The chain has TRBV25-1 and TRBJ2-3, with 8 bases that match TRBD2. This CDR3 has 13 amino acids. CDR1 and CDR2 from the germline V gene are MGHDK and SYGVNS. V lost 8 bases to trimming and J lost 6 bases; unmatched junction nucleotides: 7. The CDR3, as DNA: TGTGCCAGCGGACGGCGGGGGGACGATACGCAGTATTTT. It specifies CASGRRGDDTQYF.

This clonotype was found many times. The chain is built from TRBV7-2 and TRBJ2-5, with a weak D call TRBD1 (5 bases). Trimming pared 4 bases from V and 1 base from J, leaving 10 bases between. Per the germline V gene, CDR1 is SGHTA and CDR2 is FQGNSA. This CDR3 is built from 14 residues. CDR3: CASSSLDIQETQYF. The CDR3 DNA reads as TGTGCCAGCAGCTCTTTGGACATCCAAGAGACCCAGTACTTC.

This clonotype appeared many times. The chain links TRBV7-6 to TRBJ2-7; 9 bases line up with TRBD1. Germline V gene data show CDR1 as SGHVS and CDR2 as FNYEAQ. This CDR3 has 14 residues. Germline trimming cut 4 bases from V and 3 bases from J; bases unmatched to any gene: 4. The CDR3 protein is CASSWGQGSYEQYF. The CDR3 DNA is TGTGCCAGCAGCTGGGGACAGGGCAGCTACGAGCAGTACTTC.

The sample holds a few counts of this clonotype. The gene calls are TRBV11-2 and TRBJ2-7; D is undetermined. The V gene's germline CDR1 is SGHAT and CDR2 FQNNGV. V lost 3 bases, J lost 5 bases, and 11 bases lay in between. The CDR3 contains 13 residues. The CDR3 protein is CASSFTYVDEQYF. CDR3 DNA: TGTGCCAGCAGCTTTACGTATGTGGACGAGCAGTACTTC.

This clonotype was seen a handful of times. V and J are TRBV28 and TRBJ2-3; D may be TRBD2 (6 bases). Germline V gives CDR1 MDHEN, CDR2 SYDVKM. The CDR3 covers 17 residues. V was pared by 6 bases and J by 0 bases, with 19 bases between. The CDR3 reads CASSPAGTHSSTDTQYF. The CDR3 nucleotides read TGTGCCAGCAGCCCGGCGGGAACCCACTCTAGCACAGATACGCAGTATTTT.

The V and J genes are TRBV6-2 or TRBV6-3 and TRBJ1-2, with D uncertain. In germline, CDR1 is MNHEY, CDR2 SVGEGT. The CDR3 has 13 amino acids. The ends were cut back, 5 bases at V and 2 bases at J, with 9 bases in the middle. CDR3 loop: CASSPRVNYGYTF. CDR3 nucleotide sequence: TGTGCCAGCAGTCCGCGGGTGAACTATGGCTACACCTTC.

This clonotype was seen repeatedly, ten times or more. The rearrangement joins TRBV20-1 to TRBJ2-4; TRBD2 agrees at 11 bases. V was clipped by 4 bases and J by 0 bases; unmatched bases: 8. Germline loops: CDR1 DFQATT, CDR2 SNEGSKA (reference sequence). The CDR3 runs to 17 residues. As DNA, the CDR3 is TGCAGTGCTAACCCGGGACTAGCGGCACTAGCCAAAAACATTCAGTACTTC. Translating it yields CSANPGLAALAKNIQYF.

This clonotype has a count of ten or more. This chain joins TRBV7-2 and TRBJ1-3; a weak D match, TRBD1 (5 bases). The V gene's germline CDR1 is SGHTA and CDR2 FQGNSA. Trimming stripped 4 bases from V and 0 bases from J, with 10 bases between. This CDR3 comprises 15 residues. Written as DNA, the CDR3 is TGTGCCAGCAGCTCCAGGGCTAGCTCTGGAAACACCATATATTTT. It yields the protein CASSSRASSGNTIYF. Looking up the rest from reference TRBV7-2 and TRBJ1-3 gives the full variable domain: GAGVSQSPSNKVTEKGKDVELRCDPISGHTALYWYRQSLGQGLEFLIYFQGNSAPDKSGLPSDRFSAERTGGSVSTLTIQRTQQEDSAVYLCASSSRASSGNTIYFGEGSWLTVV.

This clonotype was recorded a few times. J is TRBJ2-3 and V is TRBV28; TRBD2 agrees at 8 bases. Looked up from germline, CDR1 is MDHEN and CDR2 is SYDVKM. CDR3 length: 17 amino acids. The junction had 16 bases not matched to a gene; V was cut back by 6 bases and J by 5 bases. The CDR3 loop is CASSQNFGAGEQDTQYF. CDR3 coding DNA: TGTGCCAGCAGCCAGAATTTTGGAGCGGGGGAACAAGATACGCAGTATTTT.

This clonotype was seen ten or more times. This chain links TRBV3-1 with TRBJ2-1; D is undetermined. Germline CDR1 is LGHDT and CDR2 is YNNKEL (reference sequence). Trimming shortened V by 1 base and J by 4 bases, and 5 bases separated the two germline ends. The CDR3 has 13 amino acids. CDR3 in DNA: TGTGCCAGCAGCCAAGGTAGATACAATGAGCAGTTCTTC. It encodes CASSQGRYNEQFF.

This clonotype was detected ten times or more. The gene calls are TRBV28 and TRBJ2-7; TRBD1 matches at 10 bases. The J segment lost 4 bases and the V segment lost 8 bases, leaving 11 bases of the junction unmatched. The length of the CDR3 is 15 residues. Germline CDR1 reads MDHEN; CDR2 reads SYDVKM. The chain's CDR3 is CASLRRQGAPYEQYF. CDR3 DNA: TGTGCCAGCTTAAGGAGACAGGGGGCGCCGTACGAGCAGTACTTC.

CDR3 protein: CASSPQTGASNTEAFF. In DNA, the CDR3 is TGCGCCAGCAGCCCCCAGACAGGGGCCTCGAACACTGAAGCTTTCTTT. The chain uses TRBV5-1 and TRBJ1-1, with 8 bases lining up with TRBD1. The ends lost 4 bases at V and 1 base at J; junction bases unmatched: 9. This CDR3 comprises 16 residues. Germline lookup yields CDR1 SGHRS and CDR2 YFSETQ.

This clonotype was detected many times. The V call is TRBV15, the J call TRBJ1-2, with 9 positions matching TRBD1. Germline CDR1 LNHNV, CDR2 YYDKDF (reference sequence). The CDR3 loop spans 15 amino acids. V shed 1 base, J shed 0 bases, and the junction held 0 bases outside the gene matches. CDR3 DNA sequence: TGTGCCACCAGCAGAGGACAGGGGGCTAACTATGGCTACACCTTC. Its translation: CATSRGQGANYGYTF. Using reference TRBV15 and TRBJ1-2 for the parts outside the CDR3, the full variable domain is DAMVIQNPRYQVTQFGKPVTLSCSQTLNHNVMYWYQQKSSQAPKLLFHYYDKDFNNEADTPDNFQSRRPNTSFCFLDIRSPGLGDTAMYLCATSRGQGANYGYTFGSGTRLTVV.

This clonotype was observed at least ten times. This chain links TRBV29-1 with TRBJ2-7, with 8 bases that match TRBD2. The CDR3 is 18 residues long. Per the germline V gene, CDR1 is SQVTM and CDR2 is ANQGSEA. The trim removed 4 bases at V and 4 bases at J, leaving 21 bases unmatched. This chain's CDR3 is CSVGRQKGRGALPYEQYF. CDR3 nucleotide sequence: TGCAGCGTTGGACGCCAGAAAGGGCGGGGGGCGCTTCCATACGAGCAGTACTTC.

V and J are TRBV28 and TRBJ1-6; D is unresolved. Deletions cut 3 bases from V and 7 bases from J, with 10 bases between. Germline-derived CDR1 and CDR2 are MDHEN and SYDVKM. The length of the CDR3 is 14 residues. The CDR3 sequence is CASSFGKANSPLHF. The CDR3 nucleotides are TGTGCCAGCAGTTTTGGCAAGGCAAATTCACCCCTCCACTTT.

This clonotype was seen many times. The chain employs TRBV7-8 and TRBJ2-2; possible D gene TRBD1, 5 bases. The CDR3 length is 15 residues. Trimming shortened V by 5 bases and J by 1 base, and 11 bases separated the two germline ends. Germline CDR1 SGHVS, CDR2 FQNEAQ. CDR3 amino acids: CASSPVDRNTGELFF. DNA of the CDR3: TGTGCCAGCAGCCCCGTTGACAGGAACACCGGGGAGCTGTTTTTT.

This clonotype was seen at least ten times. The chain carries TRBV3-1 and TRBJ2-1; maybe TRBD2 (6 bases). Germline CDR1 reads LGHDT; CDR2 reads YNNKEL (reference sequence). Trimming shortened V by 6 bases and J by 2 bases, and 14 bases separated the two germline ends. CDR3 length: 15 amino acids. DNA for the CDR3: TGTGCCAGCAGAGAGACTAGAAGCGCCTACAATGAGCAGTTCTTC. Translating gives CASRETRSAYNEQFF.

This sequence joins TRBV29-1 and TRBJ2-5; no reliable D call. The CDR3 is 13 amino acids. CDR1 is SQVTM, CDR2 ANQGSEA, per germline. The V end was cut by 5 bases, the J end by 9 bases, with 19 bases between. The CDR3, as DNA: TGCAGCGTTAATTTGGGCAGAGTGCGTCCCCAGTACTTC. Residues: CSVNLGRVRPQYF.

This clonotype has at least ten counts. This rearrangement joins TRBV29-1 to TRBJ1-1; D gene unclear. Trimming removed 4 bases from V and 3 bases from J, with 12 bases in between. The germline CDR1 and CDR2 sequences are SQVTM and ANQGSEA. The CDR3 sequence is 13 residues long. The CDR3, as DNA: TGCAGCGTTGGGAAGGTGATGGACACTGAAGCTTTCTTT. It is translated as CSVGKVMDTEAFF.

This clonotype was seen ten or more times. The rearrangement joins TRBV7-2 to TRBJ2-5, with D unclear. This CDR3 has 12 amino acids. Trimming cost V 6 bases and J 7 bases, with 12 bases left between them. Germline lookup yields CDR1 SGHTA and CDR2 FQGNSA. The CDR3 loop reads CASRPDLGTQYF. The CDR3 coding sequence is TGTGCCAGCAGGCCTGATTTGGGGACCCAGTACTTC. Full variable domain (outside the CDR3, taken from reference TRBV7-2 and TRBJ2-5): GAGVSQSPSNKVTEKGKDVELRCDPISGHTALYWYRQSLGQGLEFLIYFQGNSAPDKSGLPSDRFSAERTGGSVSTLTIQRTQQEDSAVYLCASRPDLGTQYFGPGTRLLVL.

At least ten counts were recorded for this clonotype. The chain couples TRBV4-2 to TRBJ2-1, with TRBD2 identical over 10 bases. Germline-derived CDR1 and CDR2 are LGHNA and YNFKEQ. V gave up 0 bases and J gave up 4 bases; unmatched junction bases: 3. The CDR3 sequence is 16 residues long. The CDR3 sequence: CASSQDILAGYNEQFF. DNA for the CDR3: TGTGCCAGCAGCCAAGATATACTAGCGGGATACAATGAGCAGTTCTTC.